Listed below are T cell receptor beta chains from one sample, sequenced in a study of T cells expressing NK-cell markers. TCRdb re-called the 5' RACE reads and shows each CDR3 protein once, DNA omitted. In all, the sample yields about 390,000 distinct CDR3 sequences. Sequenced: blood T cells: a sorted CD56 or NKG2C T cell subset, CD4+ or CD8+ T cells, or bulk PBMC T cells (not recorded which). Receptor source: a woman aged 50 to 60 in good health. Each CDR3 is given with its conserved first and last residue.

j_gene	v_gene	CDR3aa
TRBJ1-5	TRBV12-3/TRBV12-4	CASSSRTGGSNQPQHF
TRBJ2-7	TRBV11-1	CASRSGLASYEQYF
TRBJ1-6	TRBV20-1	CSAREKESYNSPLHF
TRBJ2-7	TRBV12-5	CASGLDNYEQYF
TRBJ1-5	TRBV7-8	CASSLAASLNQPQHF
TRBJ2-1	TRBV7-8	CASSFTRPPGDYRNNEQFF
TRBJ1-1	TRBV29-1	CSVDRVSGVGTEAFF
TRBJ1-6	TRBV20-1	CSAKRSSYNSPLHF
TRBJ2-3	TRBV5-1	CASSLAGTSGSVSTDTQYF
TRBJ2-2	TRBV29-1	CSVNGVGGLFF
TRBJ1-3	TRBV30	CAWRDSGNTIYF
TRBJ2-2	TRBV4-2	CASSRGLAGGRDGELFF
TRBJ2-1	TRBV3-1	CASSQVGGQFIGEQFF
TRBJ2-7	TRBV28	CASSDRNYEQYF
TRBJ2-5	TRBV6-4	CASSDLIPRTGDCETQYF
TRBJ2-5	TRBV5-1	CASSILGQETQYF
TRBJ2-3	TRBV5-1	CASSLAEVGPDTQYF
TRBJ2-3	TRBV3-1	CASSPFAGVGASTDTQYF
TRBJ2-1	TRBV7-6	CASSASGRASSWLFF
TRBJ2-3	TRBV20-1	CSARSRGLNLWAGAVDTQYF
TRBJ1-5	TRBV23-1	CASPLPGDNQPQHF
TRBJ1-6	TRBV7-9	CARMEEFLPNSPLHF
TRBJ2-3	TRBV29-1	CSVFVAADTQYF
TRBJ2-2	TRBV7-8	CASSPARGQGGELFF
TRBJ1-6	TRBV30	CAWSVRMGSSYNSPLHF
TRBJ2-1	TRBV9	CASSPRLAGGASEQFF
TRBJ2-1	TRBV5-1	CASSSGTGPYNEQFF
TRBJ2-1	TRBV5-1	CASSLVAGSRTYNEQFF
TRBJ2-2	TRBV11-3	CASSPFDRANTGELFF
TRBJ2-3	TRBV7-9	CASSLEKQPITDTQYF
TRBJ2-2	TRBV11-3	CASRLSGSSTGELFF
TRBJ1-1	TRBV12-3/TRBV12-4	CASSFRAGNTEAFF
TRBJ2-5	TRBV7-8	CASSSVGGDQYF
TRBJ1-1	TRBV12-3/TRBV12-4	CASLHLRMNTEAFF
TRBJ2-3	TRBV4-1	CASSRPSRGAGDTQYF
TRBJ2-5	TRBV7-2	CASSSGGRALETQYF
TRBJ2-3	TRBV29-1	CSVTGGIDTQYF
TRBJ1-2	TRBV11-2	CASSLTGVYTF
TRBJ2-5	TRBV20-1	CSASYTGTPETQYF
TRBJ2-3	TRBV20-1	CSANPLRGDTDTQYF
TRBJ2-2	TRBV29-1	CSVEGGTSGNTGELFF
TRBJ2-2	TRBV25-1	CASSALAGAGELFF
TRBJ1-2	TRBV5-5	CASSLRFPNYGYTF
TRBJ2-1	TRBV5-5	CASSPTFTGHEQFF
TRBJ2-1	TRBV6-2/TRBV6-3	CASSPSGGPEFF
TRBJ2-7	TRBV4-1	CASSHLGRSGEQYF
TRBJ2-5	TRBV12-3/TRBV12-4	CASSPRDRGTQYF
TRBJ2-1	TRBV7-7	CASSSRGGEQFF
TRBJ2-2	TRBV6-5	CASSYYGGPNTGELFF
TRBJ2-1	TRBV7-9	CASSLASGGPEQFF
TRBJ2-1	TRBV6-2/TRBV6-3	CASSSGRALSYNEQFF
TRBJ1-3	TRBV5-1	CASSLVSSGFGNTIYF
TRBJ2-3	TRBV5-1	CASSLRLAGEDTQYF
TRBJ2-3	TRBV12-3/TRBV12-4	CASSSAPWGTQYF
TRBJ2-3	TRBV27	CASSLGAGTLTDTQYF